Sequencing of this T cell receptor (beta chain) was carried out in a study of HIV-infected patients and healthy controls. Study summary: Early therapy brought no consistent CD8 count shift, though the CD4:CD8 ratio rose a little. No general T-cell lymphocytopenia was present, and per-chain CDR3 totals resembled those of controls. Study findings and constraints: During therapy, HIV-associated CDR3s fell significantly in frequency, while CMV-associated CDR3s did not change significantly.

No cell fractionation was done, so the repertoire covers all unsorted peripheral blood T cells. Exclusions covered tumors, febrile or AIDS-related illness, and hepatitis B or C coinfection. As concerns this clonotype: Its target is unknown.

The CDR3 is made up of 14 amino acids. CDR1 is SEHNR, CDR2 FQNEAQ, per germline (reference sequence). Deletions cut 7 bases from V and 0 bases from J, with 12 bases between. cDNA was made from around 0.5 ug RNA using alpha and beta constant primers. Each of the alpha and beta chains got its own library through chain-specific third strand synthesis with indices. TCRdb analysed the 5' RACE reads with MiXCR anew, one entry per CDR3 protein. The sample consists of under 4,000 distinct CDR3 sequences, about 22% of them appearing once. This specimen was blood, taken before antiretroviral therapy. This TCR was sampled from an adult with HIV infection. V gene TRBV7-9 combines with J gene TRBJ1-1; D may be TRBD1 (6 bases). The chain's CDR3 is CASMWGDMNTEAFF. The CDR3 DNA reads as TGTGCCAGCATGTGGGGGGACATGAACACTGAAGCTTTCTTT.